This T cell receptor (beta chain) derives from a study of OX40 agonist ivuxolimab in advanced cancers. Germline assignment: CDR1 MNHNS and CDR2 SASEGT. CDR3 length equals 14 residues. V shed 6 bases and J shed 0 bases, with 12 bases lying between them. The method was immunoSEQ multiplex PCR; TCRdb's version includes in-frame clones alone and lacks a portion of them. The sample includes tens of thousands of clones, around 87% seen only once; the top ten take about 25%. This clone has only a few counts. The origin of this receptor is an adult with an advanced solid tumor such as melanoma, head and neck, liver or kidney cancer. V is TRBV6-1 and J is TRBJ2-7; the D gene is possibly TRBD1 (6 bases). Sequences were derived from CD4+ or CD8+ T cells sorted from blood, sampled in a trial of the OX40 agonist ivuxolimab. As DNA, the CDR3 is TGTGCCAGCAGCAGGACAGTGGACTCCTACGAGCAGTACTTC. Protein: CASSRTVDSYEQYF.